This T cell receptor (beta chain) comes out of a study of cytomegalovirus exposure and HLA in healthy donors. Study-wide background: Unique TCR beta sequences numbering about 100 million came from about 179 million T cells in an earlier analysis. Findings and caveats of the study: Clonal expansion was found to be greater in HLA-associated TCR beta chains than in equally common others in a later analysis.

PCR was performed using 60 Vbeta and 13 Jbeta primers. Some clones are missing from TCRdb's copy, which holds only in-frame ones; the method was immunoSEQ multiplex PCR. The sample comprises around 98,000 clones, more than 65% of which are singletons, and about 8% rests with the top ten. Worth noting for this clone: What it binds is not known.

The junction had 2 bases not matched to a gene; V was cut back by 1 base and J by 2 bases. The CDR3 contains 15 residues. Per the germline V gene, CDR1 is SGHAT and CDR2 is FQNNGV. The TCR comes from a human donor in good health. The chain couples TRBV11-2 to TRBJ2-3; 8 positions agree with TRBD1. Material for sequencing was PBMCs. The CDR3 here is CASSLGTGTTDTQYF. CDR3 DNA: TGTGCCAGCAGCTTAGGGACAGGGACCACAGATACGCAGTATTTT. The full variable domain, rest sourced from reference TRBV11-2 and TRBJ2-3, is EAGVAQSPRYKIIEKRQSVAFWCNPISGHATLYWYQQILGQGPKLLIQFQNNGVVDDSQLPKDRFSAERLKGVDSTLKIQPAKLEDSAVYLCASSLGTGTTDTQYFGPGTRLTVL.